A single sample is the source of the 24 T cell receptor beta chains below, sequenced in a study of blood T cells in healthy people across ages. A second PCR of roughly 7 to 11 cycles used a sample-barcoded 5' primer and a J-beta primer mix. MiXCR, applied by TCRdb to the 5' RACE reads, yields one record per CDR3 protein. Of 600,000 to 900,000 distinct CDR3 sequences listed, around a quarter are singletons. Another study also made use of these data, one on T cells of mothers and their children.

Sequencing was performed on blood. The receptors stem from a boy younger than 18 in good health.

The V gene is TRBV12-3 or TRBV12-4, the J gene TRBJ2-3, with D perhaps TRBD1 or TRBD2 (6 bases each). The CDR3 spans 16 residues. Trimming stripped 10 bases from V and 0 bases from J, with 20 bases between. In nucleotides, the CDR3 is TGTGCCACCACACCCAAAGGGGGGACCAGCACAGATACGCAGTATTTT. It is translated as CATTPKGGTSTDTQYF.

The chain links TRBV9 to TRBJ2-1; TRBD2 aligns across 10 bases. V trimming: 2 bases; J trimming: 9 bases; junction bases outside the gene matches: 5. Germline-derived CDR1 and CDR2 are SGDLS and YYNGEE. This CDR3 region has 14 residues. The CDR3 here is CASSVGTSASEQFF. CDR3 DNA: TGTGCCAGCAGCGTGGGGACTAGCGCTAGTGAGCAGTTCTTC.

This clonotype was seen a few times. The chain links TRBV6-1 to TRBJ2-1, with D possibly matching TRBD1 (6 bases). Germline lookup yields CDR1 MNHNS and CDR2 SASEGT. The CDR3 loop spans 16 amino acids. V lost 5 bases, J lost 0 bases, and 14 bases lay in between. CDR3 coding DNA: TGTGCCAGCAGTCCATTACAGGGAAGCTCCTACAATGAGCAGTTCTTC. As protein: CASSPLQGSSYNEQFF.

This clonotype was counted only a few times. DNA for the CDR3: TGTGCCAGCAGCCCAGACTCTGAGGGATTCTCCTACGAGCAGTACTTC. Translated, it gives CASSPDSEGFSYEQYF. The chain combines TRBV11-2 with TRBJ2-7; tentative D call: TRBD2 (5 bases). Germline CDR1 reads SGHAT; CDR2 reads FQNNGV. V lost 5 bases to trimming and J lost 0 bases, with 17 bases between them. The CDR3 is 16 amino acids.

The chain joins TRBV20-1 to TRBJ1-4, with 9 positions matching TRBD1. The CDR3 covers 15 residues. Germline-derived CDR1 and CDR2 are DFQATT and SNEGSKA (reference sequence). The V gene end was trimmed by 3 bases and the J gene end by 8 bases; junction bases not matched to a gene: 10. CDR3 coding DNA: TGCAGTGCTAGTTTTCAACCGGGACAGGGAGAAAAACTGTTTTTT. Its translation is CSASFQPGQGEKLFF.

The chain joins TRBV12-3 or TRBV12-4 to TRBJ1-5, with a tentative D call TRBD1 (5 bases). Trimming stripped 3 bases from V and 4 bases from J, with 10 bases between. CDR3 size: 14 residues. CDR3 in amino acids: CASSFLGGNQPQHF. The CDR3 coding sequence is TGTGCCAGCAGTTTTTTGGGGGGGAATCAGCCCCAGCATTTT.

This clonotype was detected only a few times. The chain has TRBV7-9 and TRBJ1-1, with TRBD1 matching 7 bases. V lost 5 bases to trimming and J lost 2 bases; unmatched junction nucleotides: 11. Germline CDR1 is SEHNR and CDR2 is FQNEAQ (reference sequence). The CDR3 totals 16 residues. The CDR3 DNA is TGTGCCAGCAGCCCAGGGGGGACCTACCCTAACACTGAAGCTTTCTTT. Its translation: CASSPGGTYPNTEAFF.

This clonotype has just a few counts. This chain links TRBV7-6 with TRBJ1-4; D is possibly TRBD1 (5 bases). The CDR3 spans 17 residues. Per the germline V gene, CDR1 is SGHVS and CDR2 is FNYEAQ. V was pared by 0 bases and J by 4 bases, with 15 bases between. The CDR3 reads CASSLARGSGINEKLFF. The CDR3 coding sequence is TGTGCCAGCAGCTTAGCACGGGGATCAGGGATTAATGAAAAACTGTTTTTT.

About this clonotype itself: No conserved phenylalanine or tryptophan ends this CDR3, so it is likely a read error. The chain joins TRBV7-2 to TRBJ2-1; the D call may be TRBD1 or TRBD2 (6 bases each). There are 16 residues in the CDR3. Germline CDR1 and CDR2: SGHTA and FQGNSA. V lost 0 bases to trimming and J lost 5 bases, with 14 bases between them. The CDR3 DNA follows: TGTGCCAGCAGCTTAGCGGGGGGCAACCCCAACAATGAGCAGTTCCTC. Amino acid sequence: CASSLAGGNPNNEQFL.

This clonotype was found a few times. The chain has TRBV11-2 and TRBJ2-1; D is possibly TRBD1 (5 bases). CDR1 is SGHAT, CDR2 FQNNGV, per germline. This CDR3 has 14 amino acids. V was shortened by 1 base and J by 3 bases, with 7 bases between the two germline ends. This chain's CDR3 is CASSLATVYNEQFF. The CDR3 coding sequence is TGTGCCAGCAGCTTAGCGACAGTCTACAATGAGCAGTTCTTC.

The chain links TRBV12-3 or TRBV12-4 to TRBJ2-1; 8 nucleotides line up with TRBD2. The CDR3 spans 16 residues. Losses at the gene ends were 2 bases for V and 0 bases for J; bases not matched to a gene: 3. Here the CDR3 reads CASSLSGGASYNEQFF. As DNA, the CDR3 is TGTGCCAGCAGTTTATCCGGGGGGGCCTCCTACAATGAGCAGTTCTTC.

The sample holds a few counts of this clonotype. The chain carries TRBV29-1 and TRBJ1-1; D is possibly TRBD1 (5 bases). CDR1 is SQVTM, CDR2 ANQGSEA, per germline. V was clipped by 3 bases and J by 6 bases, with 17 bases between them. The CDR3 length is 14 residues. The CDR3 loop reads CSVEGTMGYAEAFF. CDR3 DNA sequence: TGCAGCGTTGAGGGGACCATGGGGTACGCTGAAGCTTTCTTT.

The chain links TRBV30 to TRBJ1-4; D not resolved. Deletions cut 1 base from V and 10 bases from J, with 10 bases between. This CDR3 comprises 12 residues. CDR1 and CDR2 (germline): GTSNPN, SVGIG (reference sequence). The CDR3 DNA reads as TGTGCCTGGAGTGCGGGGTCGGGAAAACTGTTTTTT. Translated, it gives CAWSAGSGKLFF.

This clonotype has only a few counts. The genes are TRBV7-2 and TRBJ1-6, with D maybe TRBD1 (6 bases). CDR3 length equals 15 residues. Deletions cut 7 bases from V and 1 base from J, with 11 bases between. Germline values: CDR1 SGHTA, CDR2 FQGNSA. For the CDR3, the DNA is TGTGCCAGCAACGAGGGGGTATCCTATAATTCACCCCTCCACTTT. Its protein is CASNEGVSYNSPLHF.

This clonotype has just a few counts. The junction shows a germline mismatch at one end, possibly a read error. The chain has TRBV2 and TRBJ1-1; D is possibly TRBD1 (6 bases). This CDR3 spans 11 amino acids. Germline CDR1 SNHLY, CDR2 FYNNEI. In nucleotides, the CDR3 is TGTGCCAGCAGTGATAGGGGGGAACCCCCCTTT. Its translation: CASSDRGEPPF. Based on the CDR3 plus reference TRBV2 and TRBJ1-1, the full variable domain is EPEVTQTPSHQVTQMGQEVILRCVPISNHLYFYWYRQILGQKVEFLVSFYNNEISEKSEIFDDQFSVERPDGSNFTLKIRSTKLEDSAMYFCASSDRGEPPFGQGTRLTVV.

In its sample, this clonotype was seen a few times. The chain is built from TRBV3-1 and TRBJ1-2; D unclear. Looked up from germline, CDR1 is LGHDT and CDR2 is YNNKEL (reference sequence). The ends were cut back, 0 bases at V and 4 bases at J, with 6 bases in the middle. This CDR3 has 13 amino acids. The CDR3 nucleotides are TGTGCCAGCAGCCAAGACCAGTTCTATGGCTACACCTTC. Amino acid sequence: CASSQDQFYGYTF.

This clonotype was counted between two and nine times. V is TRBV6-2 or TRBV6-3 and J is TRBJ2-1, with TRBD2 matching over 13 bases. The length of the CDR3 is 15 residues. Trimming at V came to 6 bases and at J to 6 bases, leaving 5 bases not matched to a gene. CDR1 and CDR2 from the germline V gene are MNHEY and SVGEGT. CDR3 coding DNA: TGTGCCAGCAGACCACTAGCGGGAGGGGCCAATGAGCAGTTCTTC. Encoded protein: CASRPLAGGANEQFF.

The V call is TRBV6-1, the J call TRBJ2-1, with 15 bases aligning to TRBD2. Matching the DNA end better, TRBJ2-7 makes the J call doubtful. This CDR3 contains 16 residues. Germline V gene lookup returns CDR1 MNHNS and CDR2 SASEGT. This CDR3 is CASSEGLAGGTYEQYF. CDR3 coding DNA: TGTGCCAGCAGTGAGGGACTAGCGGGGGGAACCTACGAGCAGTACTTC.

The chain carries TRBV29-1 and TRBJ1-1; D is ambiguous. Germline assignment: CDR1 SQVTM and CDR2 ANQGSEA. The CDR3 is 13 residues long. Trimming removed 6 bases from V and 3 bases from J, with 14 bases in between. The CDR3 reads CSVRKADDTEAFF. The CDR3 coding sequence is TGCAGCGTCCGGAAGGCGGATGACACTGAAGCTTTCTTT. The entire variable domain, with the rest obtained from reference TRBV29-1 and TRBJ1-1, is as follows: SAVISQKPSRDICQRGTSLTIQCQVDSQVTMMFWYRQQPGQSLTLIATANQGSEATYESGFVIDKFPISRPNLTFSTLTVSNMSPEDSSIYLCSVRKADDTEAFFGQGTRLTVV.

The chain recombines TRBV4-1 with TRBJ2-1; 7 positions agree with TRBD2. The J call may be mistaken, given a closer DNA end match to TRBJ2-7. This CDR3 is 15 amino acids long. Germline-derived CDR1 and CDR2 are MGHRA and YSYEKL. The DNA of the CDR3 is TGCGCCAGCAGCCAAGAAGGCGCTAGCGGCTACGAGCAGTACTTC. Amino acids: CASSQEGASGYEQYF.

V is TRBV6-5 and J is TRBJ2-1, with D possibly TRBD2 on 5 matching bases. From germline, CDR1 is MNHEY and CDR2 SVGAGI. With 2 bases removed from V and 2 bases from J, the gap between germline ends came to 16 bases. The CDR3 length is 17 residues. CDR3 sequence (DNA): TGTGCCAGCAGTTACCAGTCCAGTGCGACTACCTACAATGAGCAGTTCTTC. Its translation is CASSYQSSATTYNEQFF.

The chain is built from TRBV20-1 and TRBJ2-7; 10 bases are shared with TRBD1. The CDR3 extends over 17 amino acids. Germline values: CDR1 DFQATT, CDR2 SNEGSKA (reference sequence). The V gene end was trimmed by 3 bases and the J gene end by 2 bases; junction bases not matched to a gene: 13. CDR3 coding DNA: TGCAGTGCTAGGGGACGGGACAGGGGACTCCTCCCCTACGAGCAGTACTTC. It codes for CSARGRDRGLLPYEQYF.

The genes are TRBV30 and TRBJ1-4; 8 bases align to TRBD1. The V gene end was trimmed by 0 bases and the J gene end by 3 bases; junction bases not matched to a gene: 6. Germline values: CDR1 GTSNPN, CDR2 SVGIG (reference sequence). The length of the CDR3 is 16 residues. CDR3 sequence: CAWSVNRGMANEKLFF. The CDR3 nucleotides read TGTGCCTGGAGTGTAAACAGGGGGATGGCTAATGAAAAACTGTTTTTT.

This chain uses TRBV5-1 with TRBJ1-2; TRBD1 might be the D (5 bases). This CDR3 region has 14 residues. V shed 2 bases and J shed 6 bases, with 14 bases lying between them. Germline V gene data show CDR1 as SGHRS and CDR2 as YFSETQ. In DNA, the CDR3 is TGCGCCAGCAGCTTACAGGAGGCTCCAAATGGCTACACCTTC. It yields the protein CASSLQEAPNGYTF. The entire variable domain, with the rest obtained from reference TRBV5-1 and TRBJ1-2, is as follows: KAGVTQTPRYLIKTRGQQVTLSCSPISGHRSVSWYQQTPGQGLQFLFEYFSETQRNKGNFPGRFSGRQFSNSRSEMNVSTLELGDSALYLCASSLQEAPNGYTFGSGTRLTVV.